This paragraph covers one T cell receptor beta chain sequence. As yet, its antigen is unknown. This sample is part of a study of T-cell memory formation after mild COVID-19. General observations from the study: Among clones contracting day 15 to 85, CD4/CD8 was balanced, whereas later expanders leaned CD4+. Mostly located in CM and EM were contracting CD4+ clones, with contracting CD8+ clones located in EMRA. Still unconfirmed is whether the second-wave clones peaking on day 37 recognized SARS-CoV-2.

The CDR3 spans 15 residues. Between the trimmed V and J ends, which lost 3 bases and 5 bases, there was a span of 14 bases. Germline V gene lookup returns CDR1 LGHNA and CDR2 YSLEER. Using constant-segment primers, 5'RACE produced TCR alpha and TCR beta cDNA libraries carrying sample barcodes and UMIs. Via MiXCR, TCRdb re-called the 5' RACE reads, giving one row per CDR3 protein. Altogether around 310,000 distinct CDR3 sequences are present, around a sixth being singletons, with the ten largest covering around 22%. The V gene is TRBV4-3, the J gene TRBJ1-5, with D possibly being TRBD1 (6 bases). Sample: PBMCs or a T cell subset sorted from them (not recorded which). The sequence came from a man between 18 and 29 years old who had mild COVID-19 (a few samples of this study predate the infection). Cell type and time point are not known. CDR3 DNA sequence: TGCGCCAGCAGCCACGTGCACAGGGAAGATCAGCCCCAGCATTTT. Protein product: CASSHVHREDQPQHF.